This T cell receptor beta chain stems from a study of shared clonotypes between healthy human individuals. General study points: Few donors limited the genetic and exposure-history diversity represented. The authors expected sequencing depth to affect clonotype sharing among donors.

As defined, naive CD8 cells were CD45RO-negative and positively selected for CCR7, with terminally differentiated effector memory CD45RA+ cells excluded. The material for each subset, its genomic DNA, was split evenly across several immunoSEQ plates. Repertoires were generated with immunoSEQ multiplex PCR, while TCRdb's copy carries only in-frame clones and drops some. This table has about 2 million clones, about 95% appearing once. As regards this clone: Its antigen remains unknown.

Per the germline V gene, CDR1 is WSHSY and CDR2 is SAAADI. V was pared by 0 bases and J by 5 bases, with 6 bases of the junction left unmatched. This CDR3 region has 15 residues. The sample taken for sequencing was naive CD8+ T cells sorted from blood. The clonotype originates from a man aged 18 to 29 in good health. V is TRBV10-2 and J is TRBJ1-2, with 7 nucleotides matching TRBD1. This CDR3 is CASSESGGDSYGYTF. CDR3 sequence (DNA): TGCGCCAGCAGTGAGTCGGGCGGGGACAGTTATGGCTACACCTTC.